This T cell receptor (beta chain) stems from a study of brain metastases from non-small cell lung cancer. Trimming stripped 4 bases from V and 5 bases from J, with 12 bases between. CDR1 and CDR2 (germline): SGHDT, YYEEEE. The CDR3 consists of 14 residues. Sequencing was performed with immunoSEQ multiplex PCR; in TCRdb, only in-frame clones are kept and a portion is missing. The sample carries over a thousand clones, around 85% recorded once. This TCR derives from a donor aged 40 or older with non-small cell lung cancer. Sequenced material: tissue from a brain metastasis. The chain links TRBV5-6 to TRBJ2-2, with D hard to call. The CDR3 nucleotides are TGTGCCAGCAGCAACTTGAGGCGGACCGGGGAGCTGTTTTTT. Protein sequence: CASSNLRRTGELFF.